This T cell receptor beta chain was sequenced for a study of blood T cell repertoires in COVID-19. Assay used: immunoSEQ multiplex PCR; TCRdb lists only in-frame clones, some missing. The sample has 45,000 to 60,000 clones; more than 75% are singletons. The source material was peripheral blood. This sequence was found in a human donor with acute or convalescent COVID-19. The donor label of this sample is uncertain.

This CDR3 reads CATSRERGLGETQYF. CDR3 nucleotide sequence: TGTGCCACCAGCAGAGAAAGGGGGCTCGGGGAGACCCAGTACTTC. The genes are TRBV15 and TRBJ2-5; 7 nucleotides line up with TRBD1. V trimming: 0 bases; J trimming: 5 bases; junction bases outside the gene matches: 6. There are 15 residues in the CDR3. Per the germline V gene, CDR1 is LNHNV and CDR2 is YYDKDF (reference sequence).